This T cell receptor beta chain was obtained from a study of technical replicates of blood from a few donors. The CDR3 contains 12 residues. CDR1 and CDR2 from the germline V gene are SNHLY and FYNNEI. V shed 6 bases and J shed 7 bases, with 12 bases lying between them. This clone was seen a single time. TCRdb's copy holds only in-frame clones and misses some; the assay was immunoSEQ multiplex PCR. Of about 83,000 clones in the sample, 85% to 95% were seen once. Sequencing was performed on T cells isolated from PBMCs. The sequence was obtained from a human donor in good health. The chain links TRBV2 to TRBJ1-1, with D unclear. The CDR3 region is CASSDSGFEAFF. DNA for the CDR3: TGTGCCAGCAGCGATTCCGGGTTTGAAGCTTTCTTT.